This T cell receptor (beta chain) came from a study of cytotoxic CD8 clonotypes in ibrutinib-treated CLL. As for the study in general: After median 68 months, roughly 15 stayed in remission, approximately twelve progressed; responses around 24 partial, 2 complete.

Sequencing used immunoSEQ multiplex PCR; TCRdb keeps in-frame clones, though not all of them. The data hold hundreds of thousands of clones, with about 64% observed a single time. Germline lookup yields CDR1 MNHEY and CDR2 SMNVEV (reference sequence). The CDR3 loop spans 17 amino acids. V gave up 4 bases and J gave up 1 base; unmatched junction bases: 4. Sequenced here: PBMCs, sampled after 36 months of ibrutinib treatment. The chain combines TRBV27 with TRBJ2-3; 14 bases are shared with TRBD2. The receptor's source is a human donor with chronic lymphocytic leukemia. CDR3 bases: TGTGCCAGCAGTTCCCTGGGACTAGCGGGAGGCACAGATACGCAGTATTTT. Translation gives CASSSLGLAGGTDTQYF.